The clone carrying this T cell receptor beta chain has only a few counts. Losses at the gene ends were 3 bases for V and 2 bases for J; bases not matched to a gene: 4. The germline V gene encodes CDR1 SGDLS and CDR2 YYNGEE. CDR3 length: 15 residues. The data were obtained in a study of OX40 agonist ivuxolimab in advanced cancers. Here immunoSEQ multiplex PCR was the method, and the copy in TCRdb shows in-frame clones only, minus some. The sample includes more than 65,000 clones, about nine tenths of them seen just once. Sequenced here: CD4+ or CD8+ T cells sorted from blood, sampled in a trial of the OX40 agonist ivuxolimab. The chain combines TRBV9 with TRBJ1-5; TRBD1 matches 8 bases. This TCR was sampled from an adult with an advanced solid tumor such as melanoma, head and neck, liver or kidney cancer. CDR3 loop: CASSETGVGNQPQHF. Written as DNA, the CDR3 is TGTGCCAGCAGCGAGACAGGGGTGGGCAATCAGCCCCAGCATTTT.